This T cell receptor beta chain was retrieved from a study of naive and memory T cell subsets. Four PCR rounds used nested alpha and beta constant region primers plus the SP2 primer. Each CDR3 protein gets one entry after TCRdb re-called the 5' RACE reads with MiXCR. The profile covers about 62,000 distinct CDR3 sequences, with around 8% appearing a single time and 15% to 20% taken by the ten largest. A UMI-containing oligonucleotide was joined by 3' ligation to the TCR cDNA template. This CDR3 has 18 amino acids. CDR1 and CDR2 from the germline V gene are SEHNR and FQNEAQ (reference sequence). After removal of 1 base from V and 7 bases from J, the junction contained 11 bases not matched to a gene.

The sequence was obtained from a female donor in good health. The chain recombines TRBV7-9 with TRBJ2-1; 12 positions agree with TRBD1. CDR3 loop: CASSLVGSGQGARNEQFF. The CDR3 DNA reads TGTGCCAGCAGCTTAGTAGGGTCGGGACAGGGGGCACGAAATGAGCAGTTCTTC.